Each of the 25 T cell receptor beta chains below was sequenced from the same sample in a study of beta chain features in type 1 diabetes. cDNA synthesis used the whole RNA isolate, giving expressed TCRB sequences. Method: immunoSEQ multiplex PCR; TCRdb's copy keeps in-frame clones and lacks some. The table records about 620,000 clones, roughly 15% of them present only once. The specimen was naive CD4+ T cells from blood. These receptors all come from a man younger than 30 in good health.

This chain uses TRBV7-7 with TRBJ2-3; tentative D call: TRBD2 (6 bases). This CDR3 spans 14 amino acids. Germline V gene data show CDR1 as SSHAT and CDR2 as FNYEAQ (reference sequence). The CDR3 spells CASARDSRTDTQYF. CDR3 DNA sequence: TGTGCTAGCGCACGGGACTCTCGCACAGATACGCAGTATTTT.

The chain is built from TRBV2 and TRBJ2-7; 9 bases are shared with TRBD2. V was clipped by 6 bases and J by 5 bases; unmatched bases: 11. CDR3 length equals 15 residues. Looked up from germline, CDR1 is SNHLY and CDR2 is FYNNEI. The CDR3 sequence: CASRWPASGTNEQYF. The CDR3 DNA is TGTGCCAGCAGGTGGCCGGCTAGCGGGACTAACGAGCAGTACTTC.

The CDR3 protein is CASSIGAGSQFF. In nucleotides, the CDR3 is TGTGCCAGTAGTATAGGGGCGGGGTCGCAGTTCTTC. This sequence joins TRBV19 and TRBJ2-1; D is perhaps TRBD2 (6 bases). V dropped 1 base and J dropped 12 bases, with 10 bases sitting between them. The germline gives CDR1 LNHDA, CDR2 SQIVND (reference sequence). The CDR3 is 12 residues long.

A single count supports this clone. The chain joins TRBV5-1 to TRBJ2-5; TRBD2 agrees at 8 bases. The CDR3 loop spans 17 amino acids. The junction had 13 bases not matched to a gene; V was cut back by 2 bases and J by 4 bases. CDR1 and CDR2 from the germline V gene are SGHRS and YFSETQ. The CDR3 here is CASSFRGSGSFPETQYF. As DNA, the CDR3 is TGCGCCAGCAGCTTCAGGGGCAGCGGGAGCTTCCCAGAGACCCAGTACTTC.

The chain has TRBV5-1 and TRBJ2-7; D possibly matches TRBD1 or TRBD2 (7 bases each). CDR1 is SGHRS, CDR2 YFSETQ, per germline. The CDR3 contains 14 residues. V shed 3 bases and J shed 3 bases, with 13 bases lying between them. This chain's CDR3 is CASSWGGGDYEQYF. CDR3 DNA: TGCGCCAGCAGCTGGGGAGGGGGCGACTACGAGCAGTACTTC.

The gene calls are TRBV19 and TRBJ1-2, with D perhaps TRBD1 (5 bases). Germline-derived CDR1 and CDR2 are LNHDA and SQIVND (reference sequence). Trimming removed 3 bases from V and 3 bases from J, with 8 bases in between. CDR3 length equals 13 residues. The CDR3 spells CASSMAGYYGYTF. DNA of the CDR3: TGTGCCAGTAGTATGGCAGGGTACTATGGCTACACCTTC.

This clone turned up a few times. CDR3 nucleotide sequence: TGTGCCAGCAGTGAAGGGCCTGGAGGCTACACCTTC. Its protein product is CASSEGPGGYTF. The chain carries TRBV6-1 and TRBJ1-2; D remains unclear. The CDR3 runs 12 residues. The germline CDR1 and CDR2 sequences are MNHNS and SASEGT. V was shortened by 1 base and J by 8 bases, with 8 bases between the two germline ends.

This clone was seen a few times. Here the CDR3 reads CATSIRSSTDTQYF. The CDR3 nucleotides read TGTGCCACCAGCATCCGGTCTAGCACAGATACGCAGTATTTT. The chain carries TRBV15 and TRBJ2-3; D remains ambiguous. V was trimmed by 4 bases and J by 0 bases, leaving 8 bases between them. CDR3 length equals 14 residues. Germline CDR1 LNHNV, CDR2 YYDKDF (reference sequence).

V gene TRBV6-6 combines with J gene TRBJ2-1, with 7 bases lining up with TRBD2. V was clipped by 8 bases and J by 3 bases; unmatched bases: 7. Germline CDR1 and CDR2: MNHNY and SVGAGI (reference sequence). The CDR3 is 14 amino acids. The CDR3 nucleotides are TGTGCCAGCGTCCCGGGACTACTCTACAATGAGCAGTTCTTC. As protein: CASVPGLLYNEQFF.

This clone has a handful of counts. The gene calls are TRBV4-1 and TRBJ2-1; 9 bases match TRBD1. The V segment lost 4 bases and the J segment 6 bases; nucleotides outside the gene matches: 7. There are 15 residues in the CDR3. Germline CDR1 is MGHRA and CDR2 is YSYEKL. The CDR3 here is CASSRPGTGINEQFF. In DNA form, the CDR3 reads TGCGCCAGCAGCCGCCCCGGGACAGGGATCAATGAGCAGTTCTTC.

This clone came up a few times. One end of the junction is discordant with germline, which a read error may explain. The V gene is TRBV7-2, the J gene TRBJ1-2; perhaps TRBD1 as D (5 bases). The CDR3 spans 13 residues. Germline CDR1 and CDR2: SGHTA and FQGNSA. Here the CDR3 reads CASSLARQYGYTF. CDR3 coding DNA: TGTGCCAGCAGCCTAGCCAGACAGTATGGCTACACCTTC.

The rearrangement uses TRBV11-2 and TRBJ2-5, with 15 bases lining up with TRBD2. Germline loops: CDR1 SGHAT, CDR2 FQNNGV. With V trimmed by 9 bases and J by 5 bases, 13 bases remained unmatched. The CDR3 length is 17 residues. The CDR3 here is CASYPGLAGGRWETQYF. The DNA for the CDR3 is TGTGCCAGTTACCCGGGACTAGCGGGGGGCCGTTGGGAGACCCAGTACTTC.

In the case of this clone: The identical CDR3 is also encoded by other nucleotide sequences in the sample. CDR3 amino acids: CASSLEGGNEKLFF. The CDR3 DNA is TGCGCCAGCAGCTTGGAAGGGGGCAATGAAAAACTGTTTTTT. This chain uses TRBV5-1 with TRBJ1-4; 7 nucleotides align to TRBD1. J was trimmed by 5 bases and V by 0 bases; bases with no gene match: 1. There are 14 residues in the CDR3. Germline CDR1 reads SGHRS; CDR2 reads YFSETQ.

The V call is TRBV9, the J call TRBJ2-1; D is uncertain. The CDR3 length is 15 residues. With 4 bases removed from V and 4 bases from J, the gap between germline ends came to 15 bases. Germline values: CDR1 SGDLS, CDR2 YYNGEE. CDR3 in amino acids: CASSQIHNSYNEQFF. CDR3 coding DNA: TGTGCCAGCAGCCAAATTCACAACTCGTACAATGAGCAGTTCTTC.

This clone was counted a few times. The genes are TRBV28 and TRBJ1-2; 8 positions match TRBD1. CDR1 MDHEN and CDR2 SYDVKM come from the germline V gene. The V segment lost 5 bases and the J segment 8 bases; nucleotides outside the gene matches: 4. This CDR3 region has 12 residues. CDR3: CASSIQGGGYTF. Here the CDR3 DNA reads TGTGCCAGCAGTATACAGGGGGGCGGCTACACCTTC.

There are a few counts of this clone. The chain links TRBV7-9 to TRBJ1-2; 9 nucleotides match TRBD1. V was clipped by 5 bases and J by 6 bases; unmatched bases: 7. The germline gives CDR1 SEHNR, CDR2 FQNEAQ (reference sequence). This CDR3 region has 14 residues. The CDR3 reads CASSLGQGVHGYTF. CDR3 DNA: TGTGCCAGCAGCCTGGGACAGGGAGTCCATGGCTACACCTTC.

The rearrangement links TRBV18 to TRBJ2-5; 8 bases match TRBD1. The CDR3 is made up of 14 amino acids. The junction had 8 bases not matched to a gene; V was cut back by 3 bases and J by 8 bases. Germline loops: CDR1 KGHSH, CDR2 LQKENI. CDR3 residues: CASSPPFDRGTQYF. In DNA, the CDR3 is TGTGCCAGCTCACCCCCATTCGACAGGGGAACCCAGTACTTC.

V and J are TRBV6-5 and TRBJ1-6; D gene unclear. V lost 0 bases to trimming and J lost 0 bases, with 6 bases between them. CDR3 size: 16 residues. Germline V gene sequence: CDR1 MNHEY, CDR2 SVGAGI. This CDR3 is CASSYSPSSYNSPLHF. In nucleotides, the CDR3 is TGTGCCAGCAGTTACTCTCCGAGCTCCTATAATTCACCCCTCCACTTT.

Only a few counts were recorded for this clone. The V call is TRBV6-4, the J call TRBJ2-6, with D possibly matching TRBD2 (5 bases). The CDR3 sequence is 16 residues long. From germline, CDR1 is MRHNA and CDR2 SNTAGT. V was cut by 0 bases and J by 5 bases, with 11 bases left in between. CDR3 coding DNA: TGTGCCAGCAGTGACTCGTCCCAGACTAGGGCCAACGTCCTGACTTTC. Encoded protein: CASSDSSQTRANVLTF.

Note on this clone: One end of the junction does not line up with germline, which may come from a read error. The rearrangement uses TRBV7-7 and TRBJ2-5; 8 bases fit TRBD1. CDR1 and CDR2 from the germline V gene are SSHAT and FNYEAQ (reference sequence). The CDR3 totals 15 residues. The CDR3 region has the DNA TGTGCTAGCAGCTTCCAGGGGGCATTTAAAGAGACCCAGTACTTC. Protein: CASSFQGAFKETQYF.

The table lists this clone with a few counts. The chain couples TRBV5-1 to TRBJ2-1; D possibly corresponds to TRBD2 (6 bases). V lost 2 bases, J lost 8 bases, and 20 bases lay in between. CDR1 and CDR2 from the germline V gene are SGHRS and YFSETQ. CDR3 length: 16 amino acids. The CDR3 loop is CASSLGASEFGDEQFF. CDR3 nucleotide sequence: TGCGCCAGCAGCTTAGGGGCTAGCGAATTTGGGGATGAGCAGTTCTTC. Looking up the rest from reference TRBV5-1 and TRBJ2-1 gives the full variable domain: KAGVTQTPRYLIKTRGQQVTLSCSPISGHRSVSWYQQTPGQGLQFLFEYFSETQRNKGNFPGRFSGRQFSNSRSEMNVSTLELGDSALYLCASSLGASEFGDEQFFGPGTRLTVL.

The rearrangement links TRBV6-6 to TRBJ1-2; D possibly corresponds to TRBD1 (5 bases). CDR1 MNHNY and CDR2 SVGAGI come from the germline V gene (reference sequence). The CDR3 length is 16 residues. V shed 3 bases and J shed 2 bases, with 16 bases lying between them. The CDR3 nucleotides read TGTGCCAGCAGTTATTCTACCGGGGCCGCGAACTATGGCTACACCTTC. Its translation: CASSYSTGAANYGYTF.

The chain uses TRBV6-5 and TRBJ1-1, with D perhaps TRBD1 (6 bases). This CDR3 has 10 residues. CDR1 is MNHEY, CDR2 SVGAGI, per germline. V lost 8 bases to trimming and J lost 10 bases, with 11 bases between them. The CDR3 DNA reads TGTGCCAGCGGGGGCGGAGGAGCTTTCTTT. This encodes CASGGGGAFF.

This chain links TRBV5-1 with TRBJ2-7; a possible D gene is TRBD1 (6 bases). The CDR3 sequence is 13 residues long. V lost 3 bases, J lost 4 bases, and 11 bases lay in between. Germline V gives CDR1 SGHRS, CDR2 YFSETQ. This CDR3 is CASSSGQLYEQYF. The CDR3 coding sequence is TGCGCCAGCAGCTCAGGACAGCTTTACGAGCAGTACTTC. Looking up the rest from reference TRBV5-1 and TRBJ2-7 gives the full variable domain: KAGVTQTPRYLIKTRGQQVTLSCSPISGHRSVSWYQQTPGQGLQFLFEYFSETQRNKGNFPGRFSGRQFSNSRSEMNVSTLELGDSALYLCASSSGQLYEQYFGPGTRLTVT.

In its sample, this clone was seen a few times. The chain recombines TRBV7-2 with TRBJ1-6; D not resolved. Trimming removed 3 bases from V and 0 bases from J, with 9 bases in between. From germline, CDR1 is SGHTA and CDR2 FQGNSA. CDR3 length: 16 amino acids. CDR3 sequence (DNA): TGTGCCAGCAGCTTTTCTGCGGCCTCCTATAATTCACCCCTCCACTTT. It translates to CASSFSAASYNSPLHF.